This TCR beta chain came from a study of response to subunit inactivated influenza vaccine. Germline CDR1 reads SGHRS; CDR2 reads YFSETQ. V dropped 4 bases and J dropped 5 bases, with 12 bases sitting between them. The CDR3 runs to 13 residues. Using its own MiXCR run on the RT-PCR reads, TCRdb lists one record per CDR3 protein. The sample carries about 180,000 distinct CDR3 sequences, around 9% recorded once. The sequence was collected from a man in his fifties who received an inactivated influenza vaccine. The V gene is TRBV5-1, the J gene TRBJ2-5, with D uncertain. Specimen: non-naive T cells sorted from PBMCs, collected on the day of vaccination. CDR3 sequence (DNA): TGCGCCAGCAGCACCACAGCTCGGGAGACCCAGTACTTC. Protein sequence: CASSTTARETQYF. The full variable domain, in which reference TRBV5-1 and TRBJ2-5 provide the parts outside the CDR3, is KAGVTQTPRYLIKTRGQQVTLSCSPISGHRSVSWYQQTPGQGLQFLFEYFSETQRNKGNFPGRFSGRQFSNSRSEMNVSTLELGDSALYLCASSTTARETQYFGPGTRLLVL.